The entry below describes one T cell receptor beta chain. This specimen belongs to a study of cytomegalovirus exposure and HLA in healthy donors. 60 Vbeta and 13 Jbeta primers were used in PCR. Sequenced by immunoSEQ multiplex PCR; TCRdb stores in-frame clones only, minus some. The table includes tens of thousands of clones, 78% detected once. The sequencing sample was made of PBMCs. The origin of this receptor is a woman aged 40-49 years in good health and CMV-seropositive.

CDR3 bases: TGTGCCAGTAGTATAGGGGGCGACTCGTACTACGAGCAGTACTTC. Protein: CASSIGGDSYYEQYF. The J gene is TRBJ2-7, the V gene TRBV19; possible D gene TRBD1, 5 bases. This CDR3 spans 15 amino acids. V dropped 1 base and J dropped 3 bases, with 13 bases sitting between them. Germline lookup yields CDR1 LNHDA and CDR2 SQIVND (reference sequence).